What follows describes a single T cell receptor beta chain. Germline V gives CDR1 SEHNR, CDR2 FQNEAQ (reference sequence). CDR3 length equals 14 residues. V trimming: 4 bases; J trimming: 2 bases; junction bases outside the gene matches: 4. The entry originates in a study of blood T cell repertoires in COVID-19. About the research overall: Whether acute or convalescent, the COVID-19 samples came from the United States, Italy and Spain. T cells, B-cell-depleted T cells, or PBMCs supplied cDNA or gDNA.

Per the authors' pipeline: Reference gene primer amplification in the assay estimated nucleated cell counts. Clones were read by immunoSEQ multiplex PCR, and TCRdb kept only the in-frame ones, dropping some. V and J calls plus clone size are reproduced from that table; the DNA served to infer D and trimming. The table lists roughly 250,000 clones, 75% to 90% of them singletons. This clonotype was sampled from a man under 40 with acute or convalescent COVID-19. The V gene is TRBV7-9, the J gene TRBJ1-1, with 7 bases that match TRBD1. Sequences were obtained from peripheral blood. For the CDR3, the DNA is TGTGCCAGCAGCTCAAGGACAGGCAACACTGAAGCTTTCTTT. Translation: CASSSRTGNTEAFF.